One sample yielded the 14 T cell receptor beta chains listed below, sequenced in a study of human T cells and chemical hapten exposure. Time point described: pre-sensitization, week 0. Treatment noted: therapeutic diphenylcyclopropenone sensitization with weekly scalp DPC. Using its own MiXCR run on the RACE reads, TCRdb lists one record per CDR3 protein. The table has 150,000 to 200,000 distinct CDR3 sequences, approximately 31% seen once; the top ten hold 2.5% to 3.5%. Sequencing used whole blood, obtained in connection with sensitization to the hapten diphenylcyclopropenone (DPC). The receptors originated from a woman aged 25 to 39 with alopecia areata. Some clones in this sample may be carry-over from other donors' samples.

The CDR3 DNA reads TGTGCCAGCAGCCAAGTAGAGGGACTAGGCGATGAGCAGTTCTTC. Residues: CASSQVEGLGDEQFF. This chain joins TRBV3-1 and TRBJ2-1; 8 nucleotides line up with TRBD2. Trimming cost V 1 base and J 8 bases; bases outside gene matches: 7. Germline V gene sequence: CDR1 LGHDT, CDR2 YNNKEL (reference sequence). The CDR3 length is 15 residues.

The chain recombines TRBV6-2 or TRBV6-3 with TRBJ2-1; 10 bases line up with TRBD1. This CDR3 contains 14 residues. Looked up from germline, CDR1 is MNHEY and CDR2 is SVGEGT. Losses at the gene ends were 11 bases for V and 10 bases for J; bases not matched to a gene: 14. CDR3 coding DNA: TGTGCCGCGGCGAAATGGGGACAGGGGATAGAGCAGTTCTTC. This codes for CAAAKWGQGIEQFF.

This clonotype has more than one count but fewer than ten. V usage is TRBV4-1 and J usage is TRBJ2-7; TRBD2 is a possible D gene (6 bases). V gave up 4 bases and J gave up 0 bases, with 19 bases separating them. There are 17 residues in the CDR3. The germline V gene has CDR1 MGHRA and CDR2 YSYEKL. DNA of the CDR3: TGCGCCAGCAGCCCGGGGGATTTCCGGCCTAACTCCTACGAGCAGTACTTC. Protein sequence: CASSPGDFRPNSYEQYF.

The gene calls are TRBV9 and TRBJ2-1; 10 bases fit TRBD2. After removal of 4 bases from V and 5 bases from J, the junction contained 21 bases not matched to a gene. The CDR3 loop spans 20 amino acids. Germline V lookup: CDR1 SGDLS, CDR2 YYNGEE. The CDR3 DNA follows: TGTGCCAGCAGCCTACCCCAGGCCGGAGCAAGCGGGAGGGGGGACAATGAGCAGTTCTTC. Translating it yields CASSLPQAGASGRGDNEQFF.

In the case of this clonotype: Without the conserved terminal phenylalanine or tryptophan, this CDR3 likely stems from a read error. V and J are TRBV4-3 and TRBJ2-7; tentatively, D is TRBD1 (5 bases). The CDR3 runs 17 residues. Germline CDR1 LGHNA, CDR2 YSLEER. V lost 0 bases and J lost 0, with 15 bases in between. CDR3 sequence: CASSQEVGGQSSYEQYS. CDR3 coding DNA: TGCGCCAGCAGCCAAGAAGTTGGTGGACAAAGCTCCTACGAGCAGTACTCC.

This clonotype was counted only a few times. The J gene is TRBJ1-1, the V gene TRBV27; TRBD1 matches at 9 bases. Losses at the gene ends were 0 bases for V and 7 bases for J; bases not matched to a gene: 3. The CDR3 covers 14 residues. Germline V CDR1 and CDR2: MNHEY, SMNVEV (reference sequence). CDR3 sequence (DNA): TGTGCCAGCAGTTTATCCGGGACAGGGAATGAAGCTTTCTTT. Its protein is CASSLSGTGNEAFF.

The V and J genes are TRBV19 and TRBJ1-1; 7 bases line up with TRBD1. CDR1 and CDR2 (germline): LNHDA, SQIVND (reference sequence). Trimming removed 5 bases from V and 1 base from J; junction bases left unmatched: 7. The CDR3 loop spans 15 amino acids. The CDR3 here is CASSPDRAENTEAFF. In DNA form, the CDR3 reads TGTGCCAGTAGTCCCGACAGGGCCGAGAACACTGAAGCTTTCTTT. Supplemented by reference TRBV19 and TRBJ1-1, the full variable domain reads DGGITQSPKYLFRKEGQNVTLSCEQNLNHDAMYWYRQDPGQGLRLIYYSQIVNDFQKGDIAEGYSVSREKKESFPLTVTSAQKNPTAFYLCASSPDRAENTEAFFGQGTRLTVV.

The rearrangement uses TRBV3-1 and TRBJ2-2; 7 positions match TRBD2. The germline V gene encodes CDR1 LGHDT and CDR2 YNNKEL (reference sequence). J gave up 6 bases and V 0 bases, and 1 base lay outside the gene matches. This CDR3 has 14 residues. The CDR3 DNA reads TGTGCCAGCAGCCAAGATGGGGGGGCCGGGGAGCTGTTTTTT. Amino acids: CASSQDGGAGELFF.

This chain connects TRBV5-3 to TRBJ2-3, with TRBD1 identical over 7 bases. TRBV5-3 is marked as an open reading frame, function uncertain. The V and J ends lost 4 bases and 1 base, in that order; junction bases with no gene match: 18. This CDR3 contains 19 residues. This chain's CDR3 is CARSAGQAWVWTGTDTQYF. In DNA form, the CDR3 reads TGTGCCAGAAGCGCCGGACAGGCATGGGTTTGGACCGGCACAGATACGCAGTATTTT.

This clonotype was picked up one time. The chain is built from TRBV6-2 or TRBV6-3 and TRBJ1-5; the D is unclear. V was cut by 7 bases and J by 2 bases, with 6 bases left in between. The CDR3 covers 12 residues. Per the germline V gene, CDR1 is MNHEY and CDR2 is SVGEGT. CDR3 region: CASTPGNQPQHF. The CDR3 nucleotides are TGTGCCAGCACGCCAGGCAATCAGCCCCAGCATTTT.

This chain joins TRBV18 and TRBJ2-2; tentative D call: TRBD1 (6 bases). The germline gives CDR1 KGHSH, CDR2 LQKENI. CDR3 length: 17 amino acids. Trimming stripped 2 bases from V and 0 bases from J, with 13 bases between. The CDR3 sequence is CASSPEDRLTNTGELFF. The CDR3 coding sequence is TGTGCCAGCTCACCAGAGGACAGATTGACGAACACCGGGGAGCTGTTTTTT.

This sequence joins TRBV29-1 and TRBJ2-7, with D hard to call. This CDR3 contains 13 residues. Trimming removed 4 bases from V and 4 bases from J, with 14 bases in between. CDR1 is SQVTM, CDR2 ANQGSEA, per germline. DNA of the CDR3: TGCAGCGTTGGTCAGGTCTCCAAGTACGAGCAGTACTTC. Translation gives CSVGQVSKYEQYF.

In this sample, this clonotype turned up a few times. The chain is built from TRBV5-4 and TRBJ2-1, with 9 positions matching TRBD2. CDR1 SGHNT and CDR2 YYREEE come from the germline V gene (reference sequence). The CDR3 has 19 residues. Trimming took 0 bases from V and 1 from J; bases not matched to a gene: 11. The CDR3 spells CASSLGLTSGYRSYNEQFF. CDR3 nucleotides: TGTGCCAGCAGCTTGGGCCTGACTAGCGGATACCGTTCCTACAATGAGCAGTTCTTC.

This rearrangement joins TRBV20-1 to TRBJ1-1; the D gene is possibly TRBD1 (6 bases). CDR1 and CDR2 from the germline V gene are DFQATT and SNEGSKA (reference sequence). The CDR3 runs to 13 residues. V was trimmed by 4 bases and J by 0 bases, leaving 9 bases between them. In DNA form, the CDR3 reads TGCAGTGCTACAGGACAGATGAACACTGAAGCTTTCTTT. It translates to CSATGQMNTEAFF.